What follows are 29 T cell receptor beta chains derived from one specimen sequenced in a study of T cells after posttransplantation cyclophosphamide. The data were produced by immunoSEQ multiplex PCR, yet TCRdb's version contains in-frame clones alone and is incomplete. The sample holds under 15,000 clones, about four fifths seen once. Sequenced sample: memory CD4+ T cells sorted from PBMCs. All receptors derive from a man aged 45-65 years in good health, CMV-negative, and a related stem cell transplant donor.

This chain connects TRBV5-1 to TRBJ2-1; 8 bases are a match to TRBD2. CDR3 length: 14 amino acids. Per the germline V gene, CDR1 is SGHRS and CDR2 is YFSETQ. J lost 5 bases, V lost 2 bases, and 3 bases had no gene match. CDR3 nucleotide sequence: TGCGCCAGCAGCTTACTCGGGGGGGACAATGAGCAGTTCTTC. It yields the protein CASSLLGGDNEQFF.

The CDR3 spells CASSLGRRPPSHF. DNA of the CDR3: TGTGCCAGCAGCTTAGGACGGCGGCCCCCATCCCACTTT. The rearrangement uses TRBV11-2 and TRBJ1-6; D gene uncertain. This CDR3 region has 13 residues. Deletions cut 1 base from V and 18 bases from J, with 16 bases between. The germline V gene has CDR1 SGHAT and CDR2 FQNNGV.

The V and J genes are TRBV11-2 and TRBJ1-2; TRBD1 is a possible D gene (6 bases). Trimming took off 6 bases at V and 3 bases at J, with 11 bases between the two ends. Germline-derived CDR1 and CDR2 are SGHAT and FQNNGV. The CDR3 runs to 13 residues. CDR3 nucleotide sequence: TGTGCCAGCAGTCTAAAGGGGGACTATGGCTACACCTTC. The encoded protein is CASSLKGDYGYTF.

V usage is TRBV5-1 and J usage is TRBJ2-5; TRBD2 matches 14 bases. The CDR3 extends over 15 amino acids. After removal of 4 bases from V and 3 bases from J, the junction contained 2 bases not matched to a gene. Germline CDR1 SGHRS, CDR2 YFSETQ. The CDR3 DNA reads as TGCGCCAGCAGCCTGGGACTAGCGGGGGAAGAGACCCAGTACTTC. Translating it yields CASSLGLAGEETQYF.

This sequence joins TRBV2 and TRBJ1-2; possibly TRBD1 for D (5 bases). There are 13 residues in the CDR3. The V gene's germline CDR1 is SNHLY and CDR2 FYNNEI. Between the trimmed V and J ends, which lost 7 bases and 5 bases, there was a span of 14 bases. The CDR3 nucleotides read TGTGCCAGCACTGGAGCCGGGGGGTATGGCTACACCTTC. Its translation: CASTGAGGYGYTF.

The J gene is TRBJ2-3, the V gene TRBV29-1; D might be TRBD2 (7 bases). V was trimmed by 6 bases and J by 6 bases, leaving 31 bases between them. CDR3 size: 18 residues. In germline, CDR1 is SQVTM, CDR2 ANQGSEA. CDR3 sequence: CSVEGWGGAEPIQDTQYF. CDR3 nucleotide sequence: TGCAGCGTAGAGGGGTGGGGGGGCGCTGAACCCATTCAGGATACGCAGTATTTT.

In its sample, this clone was seen a few times. This chain connects TRBV5-5 to TRBJ2-7; tentatively, D is TRBD1 (6 bases). V lost 7 bases, J lost 1 base, and 15 bases lay in between. Germline CDR1 SGHKS, CDR2 YYEKEE (reference sequence). The CDR3 is made up of 14 amino acids. The CDR3 loop reads CASFVAGVSYEQYF. CDR3 DNA: TGTGCCAGCTTCGTGGCAGGGGTTTCCTACGAGCAGTACTTC. The full variable domain, completed using reference TRBV5-5 and TRBJ2-7, is DAGVTQSPTHLIKTRGQQVTLRCSPISGHKSVSWYQQVLGQGPQFIFQYYEKEERGRGNFPDRFSARQFPNYSSELNVNALLLGDSALYLCASFVAGVSYEQYFGPGTRLTVT.

This chain links TRBV29-1 with TRBJ2-1, with D perhaps TRBD2 (6 bases). The CDR3 covers 11 residues. V dropped 5 bases and J dropped 9 bases, with 11 bases sitting between them. Germline V gene data show CDR1 as SQVTM and CDR2 as ANQGSEA. CDR3 coding DNA: TGCAGCGTTTCCGCCGGGGGTGAGCAGTTCTTC. This codes for CSVSAGGEQFF.

The rearrangement links TRBV25-1 to TRBJ1-4; tentatively, D is TRBD1 (6 bases). This CDR3 is built from 15 residues. From germline, CDR1 is MGHDK and CDR2 SYGVNS. V lost 2 bases to trimming and J lost 11 bases, with 18 bases between them. CDR3 in DNA: TGTGCCAGCAGTGAAGGACAGCCTATTGCGAGGAAACTGTTTTTT. Its protein product is CASSEGQPIARKLFF.

This clone was detected once. This chain joins TRBV27 and TRBJ2-3; possibly TRBD2 for D (5 bases). V was trimmed by 2 bases and J by 5 bases, leaving 11 bases between them. The CDR3 spans 14 residues. Germline V gene sequence: CDR1 MNHEY, CDR2 SMNVEV (reference sequence). The CDR3 DNA follows: TGTGCCAGCAGTTTAGACCCCCGGGGAGATACGCAGTATTTT. This codes for CASSLDPRGDTQYF.

This chain links TRBV7-9 with TRBJ2-2; a possible D gene is TRBD1 (7 bases). Deletions cut 5 bases from V and 0 bases from J, with 16 bases between. From germline, CDR1 is SEHNR and CDR2 FQNEAQ (reference sequence). This CDR3 is 17 amino acids long. The DNA of the CDR3 is TGTGCCAGCAGCCCCCCTCTCAGGGGGGCGAACACCGGGGAGCTGTTTTTT. Protein sequence: CASSPPLRGANTGELFF.

The J gene is TRBJ1-6, the V gene TRBV4-3; no reliable D call. V gave up 0 bases and J gave up 7 bases, with 7 bases separating them. Per germline, CDR1 LGHNA and CDR2 YSLEER. CDR3 length equals 14 residues. The CDR3 sequence: CASSQEERNSPLHF. DNA of the CDR3: TGCGCCAGCAGCCAAGAAGAACGGAATTCACCCCTCCACTTT.

The rearrangement uses TRBV19 and TRBJ2-5; 9 bases are shared with TRBD2. CDR1 and CDR2 from the germline V gene are LNHDA and SQIVND (reference sequence). J was trimmed by 9 bases and V by 6 bases; bases with no gene match: 17. The CDR3 is 16 amino acids. The CDR3 coding sequence is TGTGCCAGTAGCGCTTGGGGTAGCGGGAGTAGTGAGGCCCAGTACTTC. It encodes CASSAWGSGSSEAQYF.

This chain uses TRBV19 with TRBJ2-1; D not certain. From germline, CDR1 is LNHDA and CDR2 SQIVND (reference sequence). Trimming removed 3 bases from V and 4 bases from J, with 25 bases in between. CDR3 size: 19 residues. The CDR3: CASSIVVGSKRSGYNEQFF. In DNA form, the CDR3 reads TGTGCCAGTAGTATTGTTGTTGGGTCGAAGAGGTCTGGTTACAATGAGCAGTTCTTC.

The rearrangement uses TRBV7-2 and TRBJ2-1; D is undetermined. Per the germline V gene, CDR1 is SGHTA and CDR2 is FQGNSA. The CDR3 sequence is 14 residues long. V was shortened by 2 bases and J by 2 bases, with 7 bases between the two germline ends. The CDR3 reads CASSLFTTYNEQFF. The DNA for the CDR3 is TGTGCCAGCAGCTTATTTACTACCTACAATGAGCAGTTCTTC. The whole variable domain, remainder taken from reference TRBV7-2 and TRBJ2-1, is GAGVSQSPSNKVTEKGKDVELRCDPISGHTALYWYRQSLGQGLEFLIYFQGNSAPDKSGLPSDRFSAERTGGSVSTLTIQRTQQEDSAVYLCASSLFTTYNEQFFGPGTRLTVL.

The gene calls are TRBV4-3 and TRBJ2-2; tentatively, D is TRBD1 (6 bases). V dropped 7 bases and J dropped 2 bases, with 11 bases sitting between them. Germline CDR1 reads LGHNA; CDR2 reads YSLEER. The CDR3 runs to 14 residues. This CDR3 reads CASNRAINTGELFF. Here the CDR3 DNA reads TGCGCCAGCAACAGGGCGATTAACACCGGGGAGCTGTTTTTT.

The chain combines TRBV7-6 with TRBJ2-3; TRBD2 matches at 11 bases. V trimming: 5 bases; J trimming: 0 bases; junction bases outside the gene matches: 7. The length of the CDR3 is 17 residues. Germline lookup yields CDR1 SGHVS and CDR2 FNYEAQ. DNA of the CDR3: TGTGCCAGCAGCCCCCACACTAGCGGGAGTAGCACAGATACGCAGTATTTT. It translates to CASSPHTSGSSTDTQYF. Complete variable domain (other parts from reference TRBV7-6 and TRBJ2-3): GAGVSQSPRYKVTKRGQDVALRCDPISGHVSLYWYRQALGQGPEFLTYFNYEAQQDKSGLPNDRFSAERPEGSISTLTIQRTEQRDSAMYRCASSPHTSGSSTDTQYFGPGTRLTVL.

The V and J genes are TRBV10-1 and TRBJ1-2; D is possibly TRBD1 (6 bases). Trimming left V 7 bases short and J 6 bases short, with 24 bases between. The germline V gene has CDR1 WNHNN and CDR2 SYGVQD (reference sequence). This CDR3 region has 16 residues. CDR3 sequence (DNA): TGCGCCAGCACAGAGGGGTCTAACAGGGAGTCCCATGGCTACACCTTC. This translates into CASTEGSNRESHGYTF.

With respect to this clone: The same CDR3 also results from other DNA sequences found in this sample. The chain couples TRBV18 to TRBJ1-2; D gene uncertain. Germline CDR1 is KGHSH and CDR2 is LQKENI. The CDR3 loop spans 14 amino acids. Between the trimmed V and J ends, which lost 6 bases and 1 base, there was a span of 12 bases. CDR3 coding DNA: TGTGCCAGCTCCCCCCGCCGGGATAACTATGGCTACACCTTC. This translates into CASSPRRDNYGYTF.

The genes are TRBV29-1 and TRBJ2-3; 8 nucleotides align to TRBD1. V shed 6 bases and J 3 bases; nucleotides not matched to a gene: 11. Germline V gives CDR1 SQVTM, CDR2 ANQGSEA. The CDR3 has 15 residues. The CDR3 sequence: CSVVTGTGNTDTQYF. Written as DNA, the CDR3 is TGCAGCGTGGTCACCGGGACAGGTAATACAGATACGCAGTATTTT.

V gene TRBV9 combines with J gene TRBJ2-3; tentative D call: TRBD1 (5 bases). The V end was cut by 4 bases, the J end by 2 bases, with 11 bases between. Germline V CDR1 and CDR2: SGDLS, YYNGEE. This CDR3 contains 14 residues. CDR3 nucleotides: TGTGCCAGCAGCACCTTAGGGGCCACAGATACGCAGTATTTT. It specifies CASSTLGATDTQYF. Based on the CDR3 plus reference TRBV9 and TRBJ2-3, the full variable domain is DSGVTQTPKHLITATGQRVTLRCSPRSGDLSVYWYQQSLDQGLQFLIQYYNGEERAKGNILERFSAQQFPDLHSELNLSSLELGDSALYFCASSTLGATDTQYFGPGTRLTVL.

J is TRBJ1-2 and V is TRBV19; 7 bases are shared with TRBD1. CDR1 is LNHDA, CDR2 SQIVND, per germline (reference sequence). The J segment lost 6 bases and the V segment lost 5 bases, leaving 9 bases of the junction unmatched. The CDR3 covers 14 residues. The CDR3 sequence: CASSRATGNDGYTF. DNA of the CDR3: TGTGCCAGTAGTCGGGCGACAGGGAACGATGGCTACACCTTC.

The chain joins TRBV6-5 to TRBJ2-1; 8 bases match TRBD2. From germline, CDR1 is MNHEY and CDR2 SVGAGI. The CDR3 contains 15 residues. With V trimmed by 0 bases and J by 4 bases, 2 bases remained unmatched. The DNA of the CDR3 is TGTGCCAGCAGTTACTCGAGCGGGGGTTACAATGAGCAGTTCTTC. This sequence encodes CASSYSSGGYNEQFF.

V and J are TRBV18 and TRBJ2-7; 7 bases agree with TRBD1. The germline V gene encodes CDR1 KGHSH and CDR2 LQKENI. This CDR3 region has 14 residues. V lost 6 bases to trimming and J lost 0 bases; unmatched junction nucleotides: 5. CDR3 residues: CASSAGTASYEQYF. Written as DNA, the CDR3 is TGTGCCAGCTCCGCCGGGACAGCCTCCTACGAGCAGTACTTC.

CDR3 bases: TGTGCCAGCAGCTGGCGTCCCCTAGGGAACACTGAAGCTTTCTTT. It specifies CASSWRPLGNTEAFF. The chain links TRBV5-5 to TRBJ1-1; unclear D gene. The length of the CDR3 is 15 residues. Germline V gene data show CDR1 as SGHKS and CDR2 as YYEKEE (reference sequence). Trimming took off 3 bases at V and 1 base at J, with 13 bases between the two ends.

This clone was seen more than once but under ten times. V and J are TRBV6-5 and TRBJ1-1; possible D gene TRBD1, 5 bases. Per germline, CDR1 MNHEY and CDR2 SVGAGI. The germline V and J ends were trimmed by 8 bases and 1 base, with 14 bases remaining between them. This CDR3 region has 14 residues. Here the CDR3 DNA reads TGTGCCAGCCAGCGGGGACGGTGGAACACTGAAGCTTTCTTT. Residues: CASQRGRWNTEAFF.

The chain carries TRBV7-2 and TRBJ1-3; 7 bases match TRBD1. V lost 5 bases to trimming and J lost 4 bases; unmatched junction nucleotides: 8. The CDR3 sequence is 15 residues long. Germline assignment: CDR1 SGHTA and CDR2 FQGNSA. The CDR3 DNA reads as TGTGCCAGCAGCCCAGGGGGGATCGGCGGAAACACCATATATTTT. It yields the protein CASSPGGIGGNTIYF.

The CDR3: CASSLPLAGVQIEQFF. As DNA, the CDR3 is TGTGCCAGCAGCCTTCCACTAGCGGGAGTGCAGATCGAGCAGTTCTTC. J is TRBJ2-1 and V is TRBV7-8, with TRBD2 matching 11 bases. The CDR3 totals 16 residues. Germline CDR1 reads SGHVS; CDR2 reads FQNEAQ. After removal of 5 bases from V and 10 bases from J, the junction contained 13 bases not matched to a gene. The whole variable domain, filled in from reference TRBV7-8 and TRBJ2-1, reads GAGVSQSPRYKVAKRGQDVALRCDPISGHVSLFWYQQALGQGPEFLTYFQNEAQLDKSGLPSDRFFAERPEGSVSTLKIQRTQQEDSAVYLCASSLPLAGVQIEQFFGPGTRLTVL.

This chain links TRBV27 with TRBJ1-1; TRBD1 matches at 9 bases. The CDR3 extends over 15 amino acids. Trimming removed 8 bases from V and 4 bases from J; junction bases left unmatched: 11. Germline values: CDR1 MNHEY, CDR2 SMNVEV (reference sequence). CDR3 region: CASALTGTGRTEAFF. CDR3 coding DNA: TGTGCCAGCGCTTTAACCGGGACAGGGCGCACTGAAGCTTTCTTT.